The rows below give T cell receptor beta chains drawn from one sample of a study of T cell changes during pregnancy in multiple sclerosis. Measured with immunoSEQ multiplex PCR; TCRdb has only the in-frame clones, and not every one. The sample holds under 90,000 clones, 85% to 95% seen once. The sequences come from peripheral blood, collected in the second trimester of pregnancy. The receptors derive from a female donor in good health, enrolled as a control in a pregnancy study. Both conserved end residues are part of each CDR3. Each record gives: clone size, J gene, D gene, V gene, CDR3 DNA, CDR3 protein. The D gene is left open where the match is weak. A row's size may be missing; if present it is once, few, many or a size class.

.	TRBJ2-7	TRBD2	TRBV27	TGTGCCAGCAGTTATGGGACTAGCGCTTACGAGCAGTACTTC	CASSYGTSAYEQYF
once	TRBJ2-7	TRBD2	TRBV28	TGTGCCAGCAGTTTGGGGGGGTACGAGCAGTACTTC	CASSLGGYEQYF
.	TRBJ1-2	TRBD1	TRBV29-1	TGCAGCGGGGGGACAGATTACTATGGCTACACCTTC	CSGGTDYYGYTF
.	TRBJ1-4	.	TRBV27	TGTGCCAGCAGTTCCAGACGGCGGGGTGGTGAAAAACTGTTTTTT	CASSSRRRGGEKLFF
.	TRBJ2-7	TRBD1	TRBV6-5	TGTGCCAGCAGTTACCTGGACAGGGCCTACGAGCAGTACTTC	CASSYLDRAYEQYF
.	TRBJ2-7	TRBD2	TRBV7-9	TGTGCCAGCAGCCTTCTTGGGGGGGGTGTCGAGCAGTACTTC	CASSLLGGGVEQYF
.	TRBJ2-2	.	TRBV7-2	TGTGCCAGCAGCATCCCGGGAACCGGGGAGCTGTTTTTT	CASSIPGTGELFF
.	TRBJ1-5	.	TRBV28	TGTGCCAGCAGACTTCGGGGGAGCGGCCGCAATCAGCCCCAGCATTTT	CASRLRGSGRNQPQHF
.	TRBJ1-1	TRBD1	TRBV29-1	TGCAGCGTTGGGGGGACAGACGAATTGAACACTGAAGCTTTCTTT	CSVGGTDELNTEAFF
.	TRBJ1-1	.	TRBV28	TGTGCCAGCAGTTTAGGGACTACTGCTTTCTTT	CASSLGTTAFF
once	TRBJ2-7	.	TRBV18	TGTGCCAGCTCACCTCCGGGAAGGCCCTACGAGCAGTACTTC	CASSPPGRPYEQYF
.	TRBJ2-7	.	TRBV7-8	TGTGCCAGCAGCTTGACAGAATACGAGCAGTACTTC	CASSLTEYEQYF
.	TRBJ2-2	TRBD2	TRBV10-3	TGTGCCATCAGTCCAGCCCCTAGCGGGAGGGCCTATACCGGGGAGCTGTTTTTT	CAISPAPSGRAYTGELFF
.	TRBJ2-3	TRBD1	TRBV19	TGTGCCAGTGGGACAGCTCGCACTACAGATACGCAGTATTTT	CASGTARTTDTQYF